This section outlines one T cell receptor beta chain sequence together with its context. What it binds is unknown. TCRdb redid the calling of the 5' RACE reads with MiXCR, one entry per CDR3 protein. Altogether under 20,000 distinct CDR3 sequences are present, about 20% being singletons, with the ten largest covering more than 12%. The V and J ends lost 9 bases and 1 base respectively, with 16 bases between them. This CDR3 comprises 16 residues. Germline V gene lookup returns CDR1 LNHDA and CDR2 SQIVND (reference sequence). The time point was: sample taken at primary tumor resection. The input material, whole RNA from tumor, nontumor lung or frozen PBMC, was sequenced unsorted. This entry is derived from a study of spatial heterogeneity in lung cancer. Whole-study findings and limits: Tumor TCRs that were ubiquitous and expanded showed up in blood more at resection than follow-up.

The sequenced sample was PBMCs, obtained at surgery. This clonotype was obtained from a male donor with early-stage non-small cell lung cancer. The rearrangement joins TRBV19 to TRBJ1-6; no clear D gene. The CDR3 here is CASRGLGASYNSPLHF. CDR3 DNA: TGTGCCAGCCGGGGTCTAGGCGCGTCCTATAATTCACCCCTCCACTTT.